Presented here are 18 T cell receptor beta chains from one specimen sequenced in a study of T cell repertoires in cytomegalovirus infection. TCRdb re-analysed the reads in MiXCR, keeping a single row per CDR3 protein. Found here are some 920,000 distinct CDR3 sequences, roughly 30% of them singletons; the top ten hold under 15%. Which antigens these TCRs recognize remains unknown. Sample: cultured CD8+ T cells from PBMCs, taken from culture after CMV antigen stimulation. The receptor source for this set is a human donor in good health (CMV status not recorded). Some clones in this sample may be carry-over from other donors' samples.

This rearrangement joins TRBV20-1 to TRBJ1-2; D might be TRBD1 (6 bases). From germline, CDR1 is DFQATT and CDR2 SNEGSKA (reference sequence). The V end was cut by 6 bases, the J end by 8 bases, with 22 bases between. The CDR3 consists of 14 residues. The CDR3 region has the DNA TGCAGTGCCAAATCTATACTACAGGGTCACGGCTACACCTTC. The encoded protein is CSAKSILQGHGYTF.

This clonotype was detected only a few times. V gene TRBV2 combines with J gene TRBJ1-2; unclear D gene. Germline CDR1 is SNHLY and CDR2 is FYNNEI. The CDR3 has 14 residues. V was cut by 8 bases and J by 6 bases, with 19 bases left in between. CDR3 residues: CASGEGRRRNGYTF. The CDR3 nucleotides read TGTGCCAGCGGGGAAGGGCGCCGGAGGAATGGCTACACCTTC.

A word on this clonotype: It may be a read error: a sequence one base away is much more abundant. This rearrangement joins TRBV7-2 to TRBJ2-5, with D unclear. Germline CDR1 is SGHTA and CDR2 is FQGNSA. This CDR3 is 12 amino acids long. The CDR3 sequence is CASSLGAETQHF. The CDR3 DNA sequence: TGTGCCAGCAGCTTAGGAGCCGAGACCCAGCACTTC.

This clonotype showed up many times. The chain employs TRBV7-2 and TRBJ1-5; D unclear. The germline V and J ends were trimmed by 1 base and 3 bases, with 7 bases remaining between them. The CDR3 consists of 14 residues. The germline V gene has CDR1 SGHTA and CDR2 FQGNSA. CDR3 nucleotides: TGTGCCAGCAGCTTAGGGTACGCCAATCAGCCCCAGCATTTT. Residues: CASSLGYANQPQHF.

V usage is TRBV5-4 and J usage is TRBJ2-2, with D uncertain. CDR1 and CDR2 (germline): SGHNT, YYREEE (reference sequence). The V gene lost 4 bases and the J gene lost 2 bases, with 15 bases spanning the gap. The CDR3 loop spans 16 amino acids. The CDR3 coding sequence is TGTGCCAGCAGCGAGCTCAACTACATCAACACCGGGGAGCTGTTTTTT. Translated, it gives CASSELNYINTGELFF.

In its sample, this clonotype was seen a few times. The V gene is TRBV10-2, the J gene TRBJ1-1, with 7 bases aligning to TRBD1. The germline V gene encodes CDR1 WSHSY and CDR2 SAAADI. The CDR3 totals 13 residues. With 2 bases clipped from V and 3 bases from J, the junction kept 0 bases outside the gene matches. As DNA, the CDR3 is TGCGCCAGCAGTGAGAGGGGGCACACTGAAGCTTTCTTT. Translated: CASSERGHTEAFF.

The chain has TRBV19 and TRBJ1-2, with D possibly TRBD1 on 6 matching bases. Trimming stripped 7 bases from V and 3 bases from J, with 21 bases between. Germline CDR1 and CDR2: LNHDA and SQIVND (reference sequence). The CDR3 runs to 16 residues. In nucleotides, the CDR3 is TGTGCCAGTATCCAAGCCGCAGGGGTATCCTACTATGGCTACACCTTC. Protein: CASIQAAGVSYYGYTF.

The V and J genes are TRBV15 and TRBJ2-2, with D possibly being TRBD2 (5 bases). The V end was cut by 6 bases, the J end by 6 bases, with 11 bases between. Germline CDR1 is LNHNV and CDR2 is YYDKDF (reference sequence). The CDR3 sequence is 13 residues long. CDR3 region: CATSRSGAGELFF. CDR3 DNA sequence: TGTGCCACCAGTCGCTCCGGGGCCGGGGAGCTGTTTTTT.

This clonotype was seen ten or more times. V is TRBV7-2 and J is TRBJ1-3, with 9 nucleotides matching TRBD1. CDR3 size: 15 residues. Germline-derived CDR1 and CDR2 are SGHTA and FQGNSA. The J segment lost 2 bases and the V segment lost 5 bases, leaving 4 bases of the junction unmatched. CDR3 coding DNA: TGTGCCAGCAGCCCTACAGGGGGCCCTGGAAACACCATATATTTT. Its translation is CASSPTGGPGNTIYF.

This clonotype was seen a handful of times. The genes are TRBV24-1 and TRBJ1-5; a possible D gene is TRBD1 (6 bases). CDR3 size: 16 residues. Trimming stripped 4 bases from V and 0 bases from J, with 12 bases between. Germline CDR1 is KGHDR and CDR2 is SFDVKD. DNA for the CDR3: TGTGCCACCAGTGACACTACAGGGATTAGCAATCAGCCCCAGCATTTT. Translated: CATSDTTGISNQPQHF.

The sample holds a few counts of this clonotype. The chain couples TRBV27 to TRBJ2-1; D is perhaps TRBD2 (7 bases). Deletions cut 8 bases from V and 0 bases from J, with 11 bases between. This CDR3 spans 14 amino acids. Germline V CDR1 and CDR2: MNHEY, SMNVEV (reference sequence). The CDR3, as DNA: TGTGCCAGCGTAGGGGGGGCCTCCTACAATGAGCAGTTCTTC. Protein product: CASVGGASYNEQFF.

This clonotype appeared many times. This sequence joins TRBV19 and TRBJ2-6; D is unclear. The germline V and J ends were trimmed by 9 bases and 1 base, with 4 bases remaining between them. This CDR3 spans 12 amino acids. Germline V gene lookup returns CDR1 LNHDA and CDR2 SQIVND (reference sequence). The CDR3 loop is CASRSGANVLTF. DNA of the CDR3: TGTGCCAGCAGATCTGGGGCCAACGTCCTGACTTTC.

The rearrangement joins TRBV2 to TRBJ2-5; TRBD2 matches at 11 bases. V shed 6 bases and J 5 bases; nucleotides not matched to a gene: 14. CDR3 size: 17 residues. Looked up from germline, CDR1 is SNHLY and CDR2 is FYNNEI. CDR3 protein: CASRPPVLAGGPETQYF. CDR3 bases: TGTGCCAGCAGACCTCCCGTCTTAGCGGGGGGGCCGGAGACCCAGTACTTC.

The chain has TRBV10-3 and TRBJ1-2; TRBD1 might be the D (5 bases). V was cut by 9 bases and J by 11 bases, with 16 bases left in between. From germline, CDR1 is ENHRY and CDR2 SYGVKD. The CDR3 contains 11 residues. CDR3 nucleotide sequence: TGTGCCATACAGGTTGGATTAGGGTACACCTTC. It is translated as CAIQVGLGYTF.

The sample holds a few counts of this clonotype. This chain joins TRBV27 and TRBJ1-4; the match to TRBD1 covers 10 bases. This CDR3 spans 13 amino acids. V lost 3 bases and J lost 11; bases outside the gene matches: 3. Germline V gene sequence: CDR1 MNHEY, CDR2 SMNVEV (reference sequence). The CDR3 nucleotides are TGTGCCAGCAGTTTCACGACAGGGGGCAAACTGTTTTTT. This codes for CASSFTTGGKLFF.

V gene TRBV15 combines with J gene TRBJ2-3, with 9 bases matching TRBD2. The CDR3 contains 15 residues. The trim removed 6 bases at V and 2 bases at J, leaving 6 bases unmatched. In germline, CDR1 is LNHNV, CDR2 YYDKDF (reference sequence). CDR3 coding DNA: TGTGCCACCAGACACCCTAGCGGGGACACAGATACGCAGTATTTT. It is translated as CATRHPSGDTDTQYF.

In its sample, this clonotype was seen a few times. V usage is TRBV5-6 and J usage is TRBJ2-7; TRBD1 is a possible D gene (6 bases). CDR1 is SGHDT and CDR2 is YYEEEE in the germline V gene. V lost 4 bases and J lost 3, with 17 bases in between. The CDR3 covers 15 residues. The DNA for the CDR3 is TGTGCCAGCAGCCGACAGGTAGGACCTATCTACGAGCAGTACTTC. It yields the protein CASSRQVGPIYEQYF. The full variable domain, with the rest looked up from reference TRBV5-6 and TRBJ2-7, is DAGVTQSPTHLIKTRGQQVTLRCSPKSGHDTVSWYQQALGQGPQFIFQYYEEEERQRGNFPDRFSGHQFPNYSSELNVNALLLGDSALYLCASSRQVGPIYEQYFGPGTRLTVT.

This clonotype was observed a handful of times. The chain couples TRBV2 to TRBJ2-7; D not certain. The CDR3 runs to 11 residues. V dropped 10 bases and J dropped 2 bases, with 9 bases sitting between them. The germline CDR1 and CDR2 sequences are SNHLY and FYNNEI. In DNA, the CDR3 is TGTGCCACCTCCCGAGCCTACGAGCAGTACTTC. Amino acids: CATSRAYEQYF.